These T cell receptor beta chains were read from a single sample in a study of blood T cells in healthy people across ages. A single record per CDR3 protein comes from TCRdb applying MiXCR to the 5' RACE reads. In the table there are just over 1 million distinct CDR3 sequences, over 35% of which are singletons. The sequenced material came from blood. These receptors were collected from a woman between 55 and 75 years old in good health. Both conserved end residues are part of each CDR3. D genes are given only for firm matches. Clone size is shown for a subset of rows, as once, few, many or a class of expanded clone.

j_call: TRBJ2-2; clone_size: -; v_call: TRBV12-3/TRBV12-4; d_call: -; cdr3_aa: CASSDLIAESTGELFF; cdr3_nt: TGTGCCAGCAGTGACCTAATAGCGGAATCTACCGGGGAGCTGTTTTTT
j_call: TRBJ2-4; clone_size: -; v_call: TRBV6-5; d_call: -; cdr3_aa: CASRKGGGNIQYF; cdr3_nt: TGTGCCAGCAGAAAGGGGGGGGGAAACATTCAGTACTTC
j_call: TRBJ2-7; clone_size: few; v_call: TRBV20-1; d_call: -; cdr3_aa: CSAREDGFVYEQYF; cdr3_nt: TGCAGTGCTAGAGAGGACGGGTTTGTCTACGAGCAGTACTTC
j_call: TRBJ1-2; clone_size: few; v_call: TRBV2; d_call: TRBD1; cdr3_aa: CASSALRQGAGYTF; cdr3_nt: TGTGCCAGCAGTGCCCTTCGACAGGGGGCAGGCTACACCTTC
j_call: TRBJ1-4; clone_size: once; v_call: TRBV6-5; d_call: -; cdr3_aa: CASTRNRNQNEKLFF; cdr3_nt: TGTGCCAGCACCCGTAACAGGAATCAAAATGAAAAACTGTTTTTT
j_call: TRBJ2-3; clone_size: -; v_call: TRBV2; d_call: TRBD1; cdr3_aa: CASRRDRGRSDTQYF; cdr3_nt: TGTGCCAGCAGGAGGGACAGGGGAAGGTCAGATACGCAGTATTTT
j_call: TRBJ2-5; clone_size: -; v_call: TRBV5-1; d_call: -; cdr3_aa: CASSLAGVPQYF; cdr3_nt: TGCGCCAGCAGCTTGGCAGGGGTCCCCCAGTACTTC
j_call: TRBJ2-7; clone_size: -; v_call: TRBV9; d_call: -; cdr3_aa: CASSVQGGGYNEQYF; cdr3_nt: TGTGCCAGCAGCGTACAGGGCGGAGGATACAATGAGCAGTACTTC
j_call: TRBJ1-1; clone_size: -; v_call: TRBV30; d_call: -; cdr3_aa: CAWGRTDQNEAFF; cdr3_nt: TGTGCCTGGGGGCGGACAGATCAAAATGAAGCTTTCTTT
j_call: TRBJ2-7; clone_size: -; v_call: TRBV5-4; d_call: -; cdr3_aa: CASSAEPAAPYEQYF; cdr3_nt: TGTGCCAGCAGTGCTGAACCGGCGGCCCCCTACGAGCAGTACTTC
j_call: TRBJ2-7; clone_size: -; v_call: TRBV20-1; d_call: -; cdr3_aa: CSAAQGGVIAYEQYF; cdr3_nt: TGCAGTGCCGCCCAGGGGGGAGTAATCGCCTACGAGCAGTACTTC
j_call: TRBJ2-2; clone_size: few; v_call: TRBV6-6; d_call: -; cdr3_aa: CASSYVNTGELFF; cdr3_nt: TGTGCCAGCAGTTACGTGAACACCGGGGAGCTGTTTTTT
j_call: TRBJ2-1; clone_size: -; v_call: TRBV9; d_call: TRBD2; cdr3_aa: CASSVDASGRHEQFF; cdr3_nt: TGTGCCAGCAGCGTAGATGCTAGCGGGAGGCATGAGCAGTTCTTC
j_call: TRBJ2-1; clone_size: -; v_call: TRBV7-6; d_call: TRBD2; cdr3_aa: CASSIAGGWNEQFF; cdr3_nt: TGTGCCAGCAGTATAGCGGGAGGATGGAATGAGCAGTTCTTC
j_call: TRBJ2-5; clone_size: once; v_call: TRBV3-1; d_call: TRBD2; cdr3_aa: CASSQVLVVAGGLQETQYF; cdr3_nt: TGTGCCAGCAGCCAGGTTCTCGTTGTCGCGGGAGGACTCCAAGAGACCCAGTACTTC
j_call: TRBJ2-7; clone_size: few; v_call: TRBV6-1; d_call: -; cdr3_aa: CASSDLQGREQYF; cdr3_nt: TGTGCCAGCAGTGATCTCCAGGGCCGCGAGCAGTACTTC
j_call: TRBJ2-7; clone_size: few; v_call: TRBV9; d_call: TRBD1; cdr3_aa: CASSPSTGGNEQYF; cdr3_nt: TGTGCCAGCAGCCCTTCGACAGGGGGGAACGAGCAGTACTTC
j_call: TRBJ2-3; clone_size: few; v_call: TRBV4-1; d_call: TRBD2; cdr3_aa: CASSPPQGLAGGPGKDTQYF; cdr3_nt: TGCGCCAGCAGCCCACCACAGGGGCTAGCGGGAGGGCCCGGTAAAGATACGCAGTATTTT
j_call: TRBJ1-6; clone_size: -; v_call: TRBV6-5; d_call: -; cdr3_aa: CASTTEGRSPLHF; cdr3_nt: TGTGCCAGCACTACGGAAGGGAGATCACCCCTCCACTTT
j_call: TRBJ2-7; clone_size: many; v_call: TRBV20-1; d_call: -; cdr3_aa: CSARGGGLGQNEQYF; cdr3_nt: TGCAGTGCTAGAGGAGGAGGACTCGGGCAGAACGAGCAGTACTTC
j_call: TRBJ2-7; clone_size: -; v_call: TRBV6-5; d_call: TRBD2; cdr3_aa: CASSHYVGLAGFYEQYF; cdr3_nt: TGTGCCAGCAGTCACTACGTGGGACTAGCGGGTTTCTACGAGCAGTACTTC
j_call: TRBJ2-5; clone_size: -; v_call: TRBV28; d_call: -; cdr3_aa: CASSICETQYF; cdr3_nt: TGTGCCAGCAGTATTTGTGAGACCCAGTACTTC
j_call: TRBJ2-7; clone_size: -; v_call: TRBV12-3/TRBV12-4; d_call: TRBD1; cdr3_aa: CASSSSGTGGGEQYF; cdr3_nt: TGTGCCAGCAGTTCCTCCGGGACAGGGGGAGGCGAGCAGTACTTC
j_call: TRBJ2-3; clone_size: once; v_call: TRBV5-1; d_call: -; cdr3_aa: CASSPPGAAITDTQYF; cdr3_nt: TGCGCCAGCAGCCCGCCGGGGGCAGCCATCACAGATACGCAGTATTTT
j_call: TRBJ1-1; clone_size: -; v_call: TRBV29-1; d_call: -; cdr3_aa: CSVAGAQNTEAFF; cdr3_nt: TGCAGCGTTGCAGGGGCGCAGAACACTGAAGCTTTCTTT
j_call: TRBJ2-7; clone_size: once; v_call: TRBV6-2/TRBV6-3; d_call: -; cdr3_aa: CAARQGPREQYF; cdr3_nt: TGTGCCGCCCGGCAGGGTCCGCGCGAGCAGTACTTC
j_call: TRBJ2-4; clone_size: -; v_call: TRBV9; d_call: TRBD1; cdr3_aa: CASSLRTGRRPRAKNIQYF; cdr3_nt: TGTGCCAGCAGTCTTAGGACAGGGAGGAGACCTCGAGCCAAAAACATTCAGTACTTC
j_call: TRBJ2-7; clone_size: -; v_call: TRBV9; d_call: -; cdr3_aa: CASSVAPGEVSLYF; cdr3_nt: TGTGCCAGCAGCGTGGCCCCCGGGGAGGTTAGTTTGTACTTC
j_call: TRBJ2-7; clone_size: many; v_call: TRBV29-1; d_call: TRBD1; cdr3_aa: CSVDPGGSEQYF; cdr3_nt: TGCAGCGTTGATCCAGGGGGAAGCGAGCAGTACTTC
j_call: TRBJ2-3; clone_size: -; v_call: TRBV7-3; d_call: TRBD2; cdr3_aa: CASSLTAGVSGDTQYF; cdr3_nt: TGTGCCAGCAGCTTAACGGCGGGAGTGTCCGGAGATACGCAGTATTTT
j_call: TRBJ2-7; clone_size: -; v_call: TRBV2; d_call: TRBD2; cdr3_aa: CASKISSGAHEQYF; cdr3_nt: TGTGCCAGCAAAATCTCTAGCGGGGCCCACGAGCAGTACTTC
j_call: TRBJ1-5; clone_size: few; v_call: TRBV21-1; d_call: -; cdr3_aa: CASSKALWGRGRIYSNQPQHF; cdr3_nt: TGTGCCAGCAGCAAAGCCCTCTGGGGTAGGGGACGCATCTATAGCAATCAGCCCCAGCATTTT
j_call: TRBJ1-4; clone_size: few; v_call: TRBV7-9; d_call: -; cdr3_aa: CASSQTPGTSNEKLFF; cdr3_nt: TGTGCCAGCAGCCAGACACCCGGGACAAGTAATGAAAAACTGTTTTTT
j_call: TRBJ2-7; clone_size: -; v_call: TRBV6-5; d_call: -; cdr3_aa: CASRVLQGYEQYF; cdr3_nt: TGTGCCAGCAGGGTGCTACAGGGCTACGAGCAGTACTTC
j_call: TRBJ2-7; clone_size: -; v_call: TRBV2; d_call: -; cdr3_aa: CASSEWIYNEQYF; cdr3_nt: TGTGCCAGCAGTGAATGGATATACAATGAGCAGTACTTC
j_call: TRBJ2-7; clone_size: few; v_call: TRBV28; d_call: -; cdr3_aa: CASSPSGNLYEQYF; cdr3_nt: TGTGCCAGCAGCCCCTCGGGGAATCTCTACGAGCAGTACTTC
j_call: TRBJ2-7; clone_size: -; v_call: TRBV6-6; d_call: -; cdr3_aa: CASSYPGEQGYEQYF; cdr3_nt: TGTGCCAGCAGTTACCCGGGGGAACAGGGCTACGAGCAGTACTTC
j_call: TRBJ2-5; clone_size: -; v_call: TRBV9; d_call: TRBD2; cdr3_aa: CASSPGTSRGQETQYF; cdr3_nt: TGTGCCAGCTCCCCCGGGACTAGTAGGGGCCAAGAGACCCAGTACTTC
j_call: TRBJ2-5; clone_size: -; v_call: TRBV6-5; d_call: TRBD2; cdr3_aa: CASSQLLAGIQETQYF; cdr3_nt: TGTGCCAGCAGCCAACTACTAGCGGGTATTCAAGAGACCCAGTACTTC
j_call: TRBJ2-7; clone_size: few; v_call: TRBV20-1; d_call: -; cdr3_aa: CSARVGLASYNEQYF; cdr3_nt: TGCAGTGCTAGAGTGGGGCTAGCCTCCTACAATGAGCAGTACTTC
j_call: TRBJ2-7; clone_size: few; v_call: TRBV12-3/TRBV12-4; d_call: -; cdr3_aa: CASSLSGPNEQYF; cdr3_nt: TGTGCCAGCAGTTTGTCAGGTCCGAACGAGCAGTACTTC
j_call: TRBJ2-5; clone_size: -; v_call: TRBV6-1; d_call: TRBD1; cdr3_aa: CASSELGRGETQYF; cdr3_nt: TGTGCCAGCAGTGAACTGGGCAGGGGGGAGACCCAGTACTTC
j_call: TRBJ1-4; clone_size: -; v_call: TRBV2; d_call: -; cdr3_aa: CASSEVGSHSEKLFF; cdr3_nt: TGTGCCAGCAGTGAAGTCGGAAGCCACAGTGAAAAACTGTTTTTT
j_call: TRBJ2-3; clone_size: -; v_call: TRBV4-1; d_call: TRBD1; cdr3_aa: CASSQGLGTGNYEQYF; cdr3_nt: TGCGCCAGCAGCCAAGGGCTGGGGACAGGGAACTACGAGCAGTATTTT